This TCR beta chain was recorded in a study of T cells after somatic rescue of genetic block. The CDR3 consists of 15 residues. V was pared by 6 bases and J by 3 bases, with 4 bases of the junction left unmatched. The germline V gene has CDR1 SNHLY and CDR2 FYNNEI. Profiled with immunoSEQ multiplex PCR; TCRdb holds only in-frame clones, not every one. The sample lists 10,000 to 15,000 clones, over 65% occurring once. The source material was peripheral blood mononuclear cells (PBMCs). This clonotype was sampled from a boy aged 5 to 17. The chain couples TRBV2 to TRBJ2-1, with 11 bases lining up with TRBD2. CDR3 in amino acids: CASRIAGGVYNEQFF. The CDR3 region has the DNA TGTGCCAGCAGAATAGCGGGGGGGGTCTACAATGAGCAGTTCTTC.